The clone carrying this T cell receptor beta chain was seen only a few times. No antigen is known for it. The V and J ends lost 7 bases and 0 bases, in that order; junction bases with no gene match: 7. From germline, CDR1 is MNHEY and CDR2 SVGEGT. The CDR3 has 15 amino acids. This record belongs to a study of T cell repertoires in cytomegalovirus infection. Study findings and constraints: Individuals carrying CMV plus the relevant HLA were identified by cumulative frequency of public TCR beta families.

TCRdb used MiXCR to reprocess the reads, holding one entry per CDR3 protein. The data contain tens of thousands of distinct CDR3 sequences, nearly 20% of them singletons. This clonotype was sampled from a human donor in good health (CMV status not recorded). Some clones in this sample may be carry-over from other donors' samples. The starting material was CD8+ T cells from cultured PBMCs, obtained from culture after CMV antigen stimulation. The rearrangement uses TRBV6-2 or TRBV6-3 and TRBJ2-7; 9 nucleotides agree with TRBD1. The CDR3 sequence is CASTDGTGPSYEQYF. In DNA, the CDR3 is TGTGCCAGCACCGATGGGACAGGGCCCTCCTACGAGCAGTACTTC.